What follows are 3 T cell receptor beta chains derived from one specimen sequenced in a study of T cell repertoires in cytomegalovirus infection. TCRdb re-called the reads through MiXCR, storing one row per CDR3 protein. The table lists about 260,000 distinct CDR3 sequences, roughly an eighth of them singletons. The sample comprised PBMCs. The receptors were sampled from a human donor in good health (CMV status not recorded). Some clones in this sample may be carry-over from other donors' samples.

This clonotype appeared many times. V gene TRBV27 combines with J gene TRBJ2-1; no firm D call. The CDR3 is 12 amino acids. The V and J ends lost 6 bases and 12 bases respectively, with 15 bases between them. Germline CDR1 reads MNHEY; CDR2 reads SMNVEV (reference sequence). CDR3 in DNA: TGTGCCAGCAGCCACGGACGGATGGGGCAGTTCTTC. Translated: CASSHGRMGQFF.

This clonotype was recorded at least ten times. CDR3 amino acids: CASRHGQGGMDTEAFF. Written as DNA, the CDR3 is TGTGCCAGCAGACATGGACAGGGAGGAATGGACACTGAAGCTTTCTTT. The rearrangement uses TRBV11-2 and TRBJ1-1; 8 nucleotides align to TRBD1. Losses at the gene ends were 6 bases for V and 3 bases for J; bases not matched to a gene: 12. This CDR3 comprises 16 residues. CDR1 SGHAT and CDR2 FQNNGV come from the germline V gene.

This clonotype was observed a handful of times. The chain employs TRBV29-1 and TRBJ2-2; either TRBD1 or TRBD2 may fit D (5 bases each). Germline values: CDR1 SQVTM, CDR2 ANQGSEA. This CDR3 is 12 amino acids long. V lost 7 bases, J lost 14 bases, and 20 bases lay in between. The CDR3 reads CSAGRGFRELFF. CDR3 nucleotides: TGCAGCGCCGGCCGGGGCTTCCGCGAACTGTTTTTT.